This TCR beta chain was profiled in a study of T cells in Graves' hyperthyroidism and ophthalmopathy. This clonotype was found a few times. The investigators amplified TCR beta CDR3 regions from RNA transcripts. The HTBI primer set drove a first-round RT-PCR of the TCR CDR3. TCRdb reanalysed the multiplex PCR reads using MiXCR and keeps one entry per CDR3 protein. The sample comprises hundreds of thousands of distinct CDR3 sequences, about 16% of which are singletons, and less than 4.5% rests with the top ten. Specimen: blood. The sequence was obtained from a woman under 40 with Graves' hyperthyroidism.

The CDR3 spells CATSDPFEAVYTDTQYF. The CDR3 nucleotides read TGTGCCACCAGTGATCCCTTCGAAGCGGTATACACAGATACGCAGTATTTT. The V gene is TRBV24-1, the J gene TRBJ2-3, with D maybe TRBD2 (5 bases). CDR1 is KGHDR, CDR2 SFDVKD, per germline. The CDR3 is made up of 17 amino acids. The ends were cut back, 3 bases at V and 2 bases at J, with 17 bases in the middle.